A single TCR beta chain is shown here with its context. The antigen it binds to is not known. No much larger clonotype is one base removed from it; base qualities were not supplied. In total, 600 or so healthy bone marrow donors made up the cohort. At the time of sampling, all cohort members were nominally healthy, though unrecorded immune exposures were likely present. The donor tested CMV seropositive and was one of the 289 seropositive cohort members. A peripheral blood sample was collected from each donor, and TCR beta sequencing was performed on peripheral blood mononuclear cells. The Qiagen DNeasy Blood Extraction Kit was used to extract genomic DNA from the blood cell samples. Measured from the cysteine to the phenylalanine, the CDR3 is 13 residues long. CDR3 DNA is the only sequence kept; it has 39 bases, read in frame from the first base. V lost 7 bases and J lost 5 bases, and the count of bases not matched to a germline gene is 6. The germline V gene provides CDR1 MNHNS and CDR2 SASEGT.

These data belong to a study of cytomegalovirus exposure and HLA in healthy donors (dated by TCRdb to the late 2010s). For context, the study as a whole: An earlier analysis of 587 of the donors reported approximately 270 Gb of sequence data and 117 million unique TCR beta sequences from about 200 million T cells. Of the 350 to 400 genotyped donors, roughly 80% fell in the genetic ancestry cluster associated with self-reported Caucasian donors. The study aimed to test whether signatures of past pathogen exposure could be identified by cataloging public T cell receptors. Class I and class II HLA loci were covered by the typing at four-digit resolution. The study profiled the T cell repertoires of under 850 subjects by immunosequencing and related them to cytomegalovirus serostatus. An earlier analysis of about 620 of the donors applied high-throughput TCR beta sequencing to assess whether each TCR beta V gene segment acted as functional or pseudogenic. Every repertoire in the discovery cohort had been generated on one and the same sequencing platform. Approximately 300 gigabases of sequencing data and approximately 93 million unique TCR sequences were included in an early release covering several hundred HLA-typed donors. Genome-wide SNP genotypes for about three fifths of the roughly 670 donors were used in a later genetic analysis, which treated that subset as a discovery cohort. Across roughly 420 genotyped donors of the cohort, an average of about 250,000 unique TCR beta nucleotide sequences per donor were sequenced, and roughly 17% of those sequences were non-productive. High-throughput TCR immunosequencing, statistical association of individual TCRs with disease status, and machine learning were combined to predict cytomegalovirus infection status. Rather than drawing on any new phenotypic data, the later analysis identified candidate immune exposures from TCR beta sequences and the way those sequences occurred across donors. To study patterns of TCR occurrence, a later analysis re-analyzed previously published TCR beta repertoires from just over 650 donors and added high-resolution HLA genotyping. Typing coverage differed by locus: A, B, C, DRB1 and DQB1 were typed in roughly 620-630 donors, DQA1 in 522, DPA1 in 606, and DPB1 in 472. Besides the first cohort of roughly 700 subjects, a separate validation cohort made up of over 100 different subjects was used. Donor age, sex, ethnicity and CMV serostatus were collected together with the repertoire data. Because of strong linkage in the cohort, five DR-DQ haplotypes were treated as single units for association and clustering.

Library prep was done by the immunoSEQ multiplex PCR assay. For the multiplex PCR, a mixture combining 60 forward primers for TCR Vbeta segments and 13 reverse primers for TCR Jbeta segments was used. Amplification of the CDR3 region of rearranged TCR beta genes was performed with a multiplex PCR assay on genomic DNA. The amplified TCR beta libraries were sequenced on the Illumina HiSeq System as 87-base-pair reads. In the source study's methods: Across the 500 to 700 repertoires, a later analysis counted tens of millions of unique TCR beta chains, around 10 million of which were shared by at least two donors. To remove PCR and sequencing errors, raw reads were error-corrected and collapsed into unique sequences using a nearest-neighbor algorithm that merged closely related sequences. To assign V, D and J gene segments, CDR3 sequences were aligned to IMGT reference sequences. For a sequence to be retained, a match of at least six nucleotides to both a V gene segment and a J gene segment was required. Rearrangements were classified as productive when the CDR3 lacked stop codons and remained in frame with V and J, and all other rearrangements were classified as non-productive. CDR3 was defined by IMGT convention, running from the second conserved V-encoded cysteine to the conserved J-encoded phenylalanine. In an earlier analysis of approximately 500 of the donors, sequences lacking an unambiguous match to a single V gene segment were excluded. In an earlier analysis of 587 of the donors, V segments were called functional above 56.7% productive rearrangements and were called segregating when the between-donor standard deviation exceeded 5%. A statistical classification framework was built to diagnose cytomegalovirus status from the catalog of TCR beta chain sequences. V and J gene assignment, in a later analysis, came from comparing TCR nucleotide sequences with IMGT/GENE-DB human TR gene sequences. A later analysis assigned CDR3 sequences and most-parsimonious VDJ recombination scenarios with the TCRdist pipeline. In a later analysis, every TCR beta chain was defined by the combination of its CDR3 amino acid sequence and its V-gene family, and reads without a unique V-gene family were dropped. In a later analysis, fewer than 600 highly shared, low-generation-probability nucleotide sequences were removed to address suspected cross-contamination and a sequencing artifact. In a later analysis, a clonal expansion index was calculated for each public chain from normalized within-repertoire ranks of inferred template counts. In a later analysis, generation probabilities were computed with a VDJ recombination model fitted to out-of-frame rearrangements, and the resulting probabilities were checked against IGoR. Hypergeometric tests were used in a later analysis to score TCR-TCR, TCR-HLA and TCR-CMV co-occurrence, with a repertoire-size bias correction applied to the TCR pairs. To estimate false discovery rates, a later analysis permuted the HLA or CMV assignments 20 times. A later analysis grouped co-occurring TCRs with DBSCAN, adding TCRdist sequence similarity when clustering within HLA-allele-positive subsets. For co-occurrence clustering, repertoires with fewer than 30,000 or more than 120,000 public chains were excluded, along with roughly 5 repertoires with anomalous nucleotide sharing. The clones in this table, taken by TCRdb from immuneACCESS, are in-frame only. Not every clone is retained; where verified, under half of the shortfall comes from an unresolved V gene, and the cause of the rest is unknown. V and J calls and clone size are those listed in that table; D and trimming were worked out from the DNA. A total of 150,000 to 200,000 clones appear in this sample, 75% of them only once. Together, the top ten hold just under 3% of the sample.

The paper as a whole reports these results and caveats: Compared with equally common non-associated chains, HLA-associated TCR beta chains in a later analysis were more clonally expanded and had lower generation probabilities. Strong co-occurrence of HLA alleles, especially DR and DQ, made assigning TCR associations to individual alleles difficult. Specific HLA alleles were associated with 15,000 to 20,000 TCR beta sequences at a false discovery rate of 0.05 in a later analysis. It was suggested by the authors that the approach could potentially be generalized to other disease states and immunological phenotypes. Cytomegalovirus status was reported to be diagnosed by the classifier with high specificity and sensitivity in both the original and validation cohorts. A later analysis found that most CMV-associated TCR beta chains appeared HLA-restricted, with HLA associations seemingly driven largely by CMV exposure. The study gave a list of roughly 150 TCR beta chains associated with cytomegalovirus. A cluster of highly shared sequence variants was judged likely to represent a technical artifact of the sequencing pipeline. Broadly in line with IMGT annotations, most TCR beta V segments showed up in productive rearrangements about 87% or about 30% of the time in an earlier analysis of a few hundred of the donors. Because HLA typing was missing for some donors at each locus, association tests included only the typed subset. Some IMGT-functional V segments, including TRBV6-2 and TRBV6-3, could not be distinguished by the 87-base-pair reads and were therefore excluded. Correlated functional status among segregating V segments might reflect linkage disequilibrium, but an unknown experimental factor could not be ruled out. Immune exposure information for the cohort was limited to CMV serostatus. Roughly uniform sequencing depth across donors was assumed in presence/absence analyses, although this assumption may not hold. V-gene and J-gene trimming of TCR beta chains was associated with a missense DCLRE1C variant in a later genetic analysis, and the association was replicated in an independent cohort. A further reported finding was that TCR beta sequences accurately predicted the HLA-A and HLA-B alleles for most subjects in the first cohort. A later analysis found that TCR association rates varied across HLA loci, with DRB1 alleles showing the most associated TCRs and HLA-C alleles the fewest. Because counts were too low, seventeen rarely observed V segments, including chromosome 9 orphons, were left out of the earlier analysis of approximately 500 of the donors. In this cohort, only TCR beta chains were sequenced, and detectable features were limited by the absence of alpha or paired-chain data. Several of the top co-occurrence clusters appeared to be linked to parvovirus B19, influenza, CMV and Epstein-Barr virus, according to a later analysis. A later genetic analysis reported fewer N-insertions in productive TCRs among donors in an Asian-associated ancestry cluster than the roughly 700-donor mean. A few of the identified cytomegalovirus-associated TCR beta chains were confirmed in vitro to be specific for cytomegalovirus antigens. Most TCR sequences were seen in very few donors, while some public TCRs were found in many individuals.

The TCR comes from a woman aged 45-59 years in good health and CMV-seropositive. The sequencing sample was made of PBMCs. Rearrangement joined TRBV6-1 to TRBJ2-5; TRBD2 aligns with 8 central bases. This receptor carries the CDR3 CASNREGLETQYF. The DNA sequence follows: TGTGCCAGCAATCGGGAGGGTCTGGAGACCCAGTACTTC.